Listed below are T cell receptor beta chains from one sample, sequenced in a study of blood T cells in healthy people across ages. Each CDR3 protein gets one entry after TCRdb re-called the 5' RACE reads with MiXCR. The sample carries over 600,000 distinct CDR3 sequences, 20% to 25% recorded once. The sample comprised blood. These receptors were collected from a man aged 70 or older in good health. CDR3s leave out the opening cysteine and the closing phenylalanine or tryptophan. Size is omitted from some rows. Given values are once, few, many or a class for expanded clones.

>TRBJ2-1|NA|TRBV6-5
ASSPRPREKF
>TRBJ2-5|many|TRBV5-5
ASSLKGETQY
>TRBJ1-4|few|TRBV29-1
SAIGTNEKLF
>TRBJ2-7|NA|TRBV5-6
ASSGLRTKADEQY
>TRBJ1-1|few|TRBV20-1
SAASNLNTEAF
>TRBJ2-7|few|TRBV10-3
AIRGLSSYEQY
>TRBJ1-6|NA|TRBV18
AGSPSGTGGTLTPLH
>NA|NA|TRBV20-1
SARDQASWNEQF
>NA|NA|TRBV4-1
ASSQGPGLAGTYEQY
>TRBJ2-2|NA|TRBV2
ASSERGVGGTLTGELF
>TRBJ1-2|few|TRBV7-9
ASSLAQGAGYGYT
>TRBJ2-4|many|TRBV7-2
ASSLLGMNIQY
>NA|many|TRBV3-1
ASSPGSGGEQY
>TRBJ2-3|NA|TRBV2
ATPTSGGMGTDTQY
>TRBJ2-7|NA|TRBV6-5
ASRGGGAGSYEQY
>TRBJ2-5|few|TRBV5-1
ASSLIQKETQC
>TRBJ2-2|few|TRBV27
ASLLAGNTGELF
>TRBJ2-5|NA|TRBV5-1
ASSPRESWETQY
>TRBJ2-3|NA|TRBV27
ASARTSTDTQY
>TRBJ2-7|many|TRBV27
ASSLTGMTSSYEQY
>TRBJ2-3|NA|TRBV28
ASSPGTSGRLGTQY
>TRBJ2-7|NA|TRBV25-1
ASIETGTVNGQY
>TRBJ2-1|few|TRBV7-9
ASSLARFRESGDEQF
>TRBJ2-1|many|TRBV11-2
ASSLDRTEQF
>TRBJ2-5|NA|TRBV20-1
SAQTPGTSEETQY
>TRBJ1-5|NA|TRBV4-1
ASSQDPGTGYNSNQPQH
>TRBJ2-7|NA|TRBV5-1
ASSFGGRGNEQY
>TRBJ1-2|NA|TRBV20-1
SARDGAGNGYGYT
>TRBJ2-4|few|TRBV4-2
ASSYGQNKNIQY
>TRBJ2-7|many|TRBV7-9
ASSLAGVGNEQY
>TRBJ2-1|few|TRBV11-2
ASSLSPDRSYNEQF
>TRBJ2-3|NA|TRBV29-1
SVVRRGGTDTQY
>TRBJ2-5|few|TRBV5-1
ASSLVAQGFETQY
>TRBJ1-2|few|TRBV12-3/TRBV12-4
ASSLSGQGNYGYT
>TRBJ2-1|NA|TRBV7-6
ASSPQGDRGRGDEQF
>TRBJ2-5|NA|TRBV29-1
SANSGRDTTQY
>TRBJ2-1|NA|TRBV9
AGSVEGGLAGRGISYNEQF
>TRBJ2-3|NA|TRBV29-1
SAEDYRTDTHY
>TRBJ2-2|NA|TRBV7-2
ARSLLEGAGELF
>TRBJ1-1|once|TRBV7-6
ASSLEALNIEAF
>TRBJ1-2|NA|TRBV28
ASSPPYT
>TRBJ2-1|NA|TRBV10-3
AISETSASYNEQF
>NA|many|TRBV25-1
ASSEFRGQSYEQY
>TRBJ1-4|few|TRBV18
ASSQTTMGSNEKLF